A single sample is the source of the 32 T cell receptor beta chains below, sequenced in a study of blood T cells in healthy people across ages. A second roughly 7 to 11 cycle PCR used barcoded and J-beta primers. TCRdb called the 5' RACE reads again in MiXCR, with one record for every CDR3 protein. In the table there are about 800,000 distinct CDR3 sequences, 20% to 25% of which are singletons. The sample also formed part of further work on T cells of mothers and their children.

Specimen: blood. These receptor sequences come from a boy younger than 18 in good health.

The chain is built from TRBV10-3 and TRBJ2-1; no clear D gene. The CDR3 has 13 amino acids. Germline-derived CDR1 and CDR2 are ENHRY and SYGVKD. Trimming left V 2 bases short and J 7 bases short, with 9 bases between. CDR3 DNA: TGTGCCATCAGTGAGGGCAGGATGAATGAGCAGTTCTTC. Its translation is CAISEGRMNEQFF.

The chain couples TRBV7-9 to TRBJ2-7, with 7 bases aligning to TRBD1. Per the germline V gene, CDR1 is SEHNR and CDR2 is FQNEAQ (reference sequence). This CDR3 region has 15 residues. V lost 4 bases, J lost 0 bases, and 6 bases stayed unmatched. The CDR3, as DNA: TGTGCCAGCAGCTCAGGGACAGACTTCTCCTACGAGCAGTACTTC. This gives the protein CASSSGTDFSYEQYF. The variable domain in full, with the rest retrieved from reference TRBV7-9 and TRBJ2-7, is DTGVSQNPRHKITKRGQNVTFRCDPISEHNRLYWYRQTLGQGPEFLTYFQNEAQLEKSRLLSDRFSAERPKGSFSTLEIQRTEQGDSAMYLCASSSGTDFSYEQYFGPGTRLTVT.

As concerns this clonotype: In this CDR3 the conserved last residue, phenylalanine or tryptophan, is missing, so a read error is likely. This rearrangement joins TRBV4-3 to TRBJ2-7; unclear D gene. The V end was cut by 0 bases, the J end by 0 bases, with 12 bases between. The CDR3 contains 16 residues. From germline, CDR1 is LGHNA and CDR2 YSLEER. The DNA of the CDR3 is TGCGCCAGCAGCCAAGATAGAGGCACAGCCTCCTACGAGCAGTACCTC. Translating gives CASSQDRGTASYEQYL.

This clonotype was detected a few times. V and J are TRBV4-3 and TRBJ1-2, with D unresolved. The CDR3 is 14 amino acids. Germline V gene sequence: CDR1 LGHNA, CDR2 YSLEER. Trimming removed 4 bases at V and 4 bases at J, with 13 bases between. The DNA of the CDR3 is TGCGCCAGCAGCCCCCATACAGCGAGCTATGGCTACACCTTC. Translating gives CASSPHTASYGYTF.

This clonotype appeared a few times. The gene calls are TRBV24-1 and TRBJ2-1, with 8 bases identical to TRBD1. Trimming removed 7 bases from V and 3 bases from J; junction bases left unmatched: 4. Germline-derived CDR1 and CDR2 are KGHDR and SFDVKD. This CDR3 region has 14 residues. CDR3 residues: CATRGTGIYNEQFF. CDR3 bases: TGTGCCACCAGAGGGACAGGAATCTACAATGAGCAGTTCTTC.

The V call is TRBV15, the J call TRBJ1-5; 11 bases map to TRBD1. With V trimmed by 1 base and J by 5 bases, 4 bases remained unmatched. CDR1 is LNHNV, CDR2 YYDKDF, per germline (reference sequence). The CDR3 spans 16 residues. In DNA, the CDR3 is TGTGCCACCAGCAGAGGGGGACAGGGGGTACATCAGCCCCAGCATTTT. Translated, it gives CATSRGGQGVHQPQHF.

This clonotype was observed a few times. V gene TRBV20-1 combines with J gene TRBJ2-1; TRBD2 aligns across 9 bases. Per germline, CDR1 DFQATT and CDR2 SNEGSKA (reference sequence). V was clipped by 2 bases and J by 6 bases; unmatched bases: 8. The CDR3 loop spans 15 amino acids. CDR3: CSARPPSGTFNEQFF. The CDR3 DNA reads TGCAGTGCTAGACCCCCTAGCGGGACTTTCAATGAGCAGTTCTTC.

The chain carries TRBV6-2 or TRBV6-3 and TRBJ2-5; perhaps TRBD2 as D (6 bases). The CDR3 is 16 residues long. The germline V and J ends were trimmed by 0 bases and 4 bases, with 15 bases remaining between them. In germline, CDR1 is MNHEY, CDR2 SVGEGT. Here the CDR3 DNA reads TGTGCCAGCAGTTACTCTGAATGGGACTCAATAGAGACCCAGTACTTC. This translates into CASSYSEWDSIETQYF.

This clonotype was seen ten or more times. The CDR3 is CASSATGRGTNEKLFF. As DNA, the CDR3 is TGTGCCAGCAGTGCCACAGGGCGCGGGACTAATGAAAAACTGTTTTTT. J is TRBJ1-4 and V is TRBV27, with D maybe TRBD1 (6 bases). This CDR3 contains 16 residues. The germline V gene has CDR1 MNHEY and CDR2 SMNVEV (reference sequence). Trimming pared 5 bases from V and 2 bases from J, leaving 15 bases between.

This clonotype was picked up many times. The gene calls are TRBV28 and TRBJ2-3; 11 bases match TRBD2. CDR1 MDHEN and CDR2 SYDVKM come from the germline V gene. The CDR3 sequence is 15 residues long. V lost 4 bases and J lost 3; bases outside the gene matches: 3. CDR3 sequence: CASSSLAGGTDTQYF. The DNA of the CDR3 is TGTGCCAGCAGTTCTTTAGCGGGGGGGACAGATACGCAGTATTTT.

On this clonotype itself: A read error may account for a junction end that differs from germline. This chain uses TRBV11-2 with TRBJ2-2; D may match TRBD1 or TRBD2 (5 bases each). CDR1 SGHAT and CDR2 FQNNGV come from the germline V gene. The CDR3 is 16 residues long. The CDR3 DNA reads TGTGCCAGCAGCTTAGGGGCAGGGCAGAACACCGGGGTGCTGTTTTTT. Translation: CASSLGAGQNTGVLFF. Combining the CDR3 with reference TRBV11-2 and TRBJ2-2 gives the whole variable domain EAGVAQSPRYKIIEKRQSVAFWCNPISGHATLYWYQQILGQGPKLLIQFQNNGVVDDSQLPKDRFSAERLKGVDSTLKIQPAKLEDSAVYLCASSLGAGQNTGVLFFGEGSRLTVL.

The genes are TRBV28 and TRBJ2-6; unclear D gene. Germline V gene data show CDR1 as MDHEN and CDR2 as SYDVKM. The CDR3 is 18 amino acids. The V gene lost 2 bases and the J gene lost 2 bases, with 16 bases spanning the gap. This chain's CDR3 is CASSLDTTRMAGANVLTF. CDR3 DNA sequence: TGTGCCAGCAGTTTAGACACTACCAGGATGGCTGGGGCCAACGTCCTGACTTTC.

There are a few counts of this clonotype. An end of the junction does not agree with germline; a read error may underlie this. The chain links TRBV28 to TRBJ1-1, with D uncertain. This CDR3 comprises 14 residues. Looked up from germline, CDR1 is MDHEN and CDR2 is SYDVKM. CDR3 sequence reads: CAGSLRHYQIPPFF. Written as DNA, the CDR3 is TGTGCCGGCAGTTTGAGACACTACCAGATCCCCCCTTTCTTT. Drawing the rest from reference TRBV28 and TRBJ1-1, the complete variable domain is DVKVTQSSRYLVKRTGEKVFLECVQDMDHENMFWYRQDPGLGLRLIYFSYDVKMKEKGDIPEGYSVSREKKERFSLILESASTNQTSMYLCAGSLRHYQIPPFFGQGTRLTVV.

This clonotype occurred a few times. The chain joins TRBV2 to TRBJ2-5; 8 bases fit TRBD2. V was clipped by 7 bases and J by 2 bases; unmatched bases: 12. The CDR3 spans 16 residues. Germline values: CDR1 SNHLY, CDR2 FYNNEI. The CDR3 reads CASTDGLARGQETQYF. DNA of the CDR3: TGTGCCAGCACTGACGGACTAGCTAGGGGACAAGAGACCCAGTACTTC.

This clonotype came up a few times. The chain links TRBV28 to TRBJ1-6, with a tentative D call TRBD1 (5 bases). V lost 6 bases and J lost 12, with 12 bases in between. This CDR3 is 12 amino acids long. The germline CDR1 and CDR2 sequences are MDHEN and SYDVKM. The CDR3 DNA sequence: TGTGCCAGCAGGCCGGGTGGGGGACCCCTCCACTTT. Protein sequence: CASRPGGGPLHF.

V and J are TRBV27 and TRBJ2-7; TRBD2 is a possible D gene (5 bases). Trimming left V 0 bases short and J 6 bases short, with 12 bases between. From germline, CDR1 is MNHEY and CDR2 SMNVEV (reference sequence). CDR3 size: 14 residues. CDR3 region: CASSLSRDLGEQYF. CDR3 DNA sequence: TGTGCCAGCAGTTTATCTCGGGATCTTGGCGAGCAGTACTTC.

This clonotype was found a few times. The gene calls are TRBV12-5 and TRBJ1-4; D is ambiguous. Per germline, CDR1 LGHNT and CDR2 FRNRAP. Between the trimmed V and J ends, which lost 2 bases and 13 bases, there was a span of 5 bases. The CDR3 extends over 10 amino acids. The CDR3 loop reads CASGLPGLFF. CDR3 sequence (DNA): TGTGCTAGTGGTTTGCCGGGACTGTTTTTT.

The J gene is TRBJ2-3, the V gene TRBV5-6, with no clear D. V was cut by 0 bases and J by 4 bases, with 18 bases left in between. CDR3 length equals 17 residues. Per germline, CDR1 SGHDT and CDR2 YYEEEE. The CDR3 sequence: CASSLEGGRPGPDTQYF. The CDR3 bases are TGTGCCAGCAGCTTGGAGGGCGGCAGGCCAGGTCCAGATACGCAGTATTTT.

In DNA form, the CDR3 reads TGCAGTGCTATAGAAGGGGATGGGAGTGAGACCCAGTACTTC. Translated, it gives CSAIEGDGSETQYF. V gene TRBV20-1 combines with J gene TRBJ2-5; D is tentatively TRBD1 or TRBD2 (5 bases each). Trimming stripped 4 bases from V and 5 bases from J, with 17 bases between. Germline CDR1 is DFQATT and CDR2 is SNEGSKA (reference sequence). The length of the CDR3 is 14 residues.

This clonotype occurred a few times. V usage is TRBV2 and J usage is TRBJ1-2; D is unresolved. Trimming shortened V by 3 bases and J by 5 bases, and 19 bases separated the two germline ends. CDR3 length equals 16 residues. Germline CDR1 SNHLY, CDR2 FYNNEI. The CDR3 DNA reads as TGTGCCAGCAGTGACTGGCCCGAGGGAGGCGGGTATGGCTACACCTTC. Translated, it gives CASSDWPEGGGYGYTF.

The V call is TRBV15, the J call TRBJ2-4; 7 bases are shared with TRBD2. V dropped 1 base and J dropped 0; count of bases not matched to a gene: 6. From germline, CDR1 is LNHNV and CDR2 YYDKDF (reference sequence). This CDR3 is built from 17 residues. CDR3 loop: CATSRGEGELAKNIQYF. The CDR3 region has the DNA TGTGCCACCAGCAGAGGGGAGGGAGAACTAGCCAAAAACATTCAGTACTTC.

The J gene is TRBJ1-1, the V gene TRBV4-3; possible D gene TRBD1, 5 bases. The CDR3 runs to 16 residues. V lost 2 bases and J 3 bases, leaving 16 bases between the germline ends. Germline V CDR1 and CDR2: LGHNA, YSLEER. The CDR3 protein is CASSQYAGQAYTEAFF. Here the CDR3 DNA reads TGCGCCAGCAGCCAATATGCGGGGCAGGCATACACTGAAGCTTTCTTT.

There are a few counts of this clonotype. The chain combines TRBV14 with TRBJ2-5, with unresolved D. The CDR3 runs 13 residues. Per germline, CDR1 SGHDN and CDR2 FVKESK. The V and J ends lost 4 bases and 4 bases respectively, with 10 bases between them. The CDR3 spells CASSPNLGETQYF. The CDR3 nucleotides are TGTGCCAGCAGCCCAAACCTTGGAGAGACCCAGTACTTC.

The chain combines TRBV20-1 with TRBJ2-5; 9 bases fit TRBD1. V shed 0 bases, J shed 4 bases, and the junction held 6 bases outside the gene matches. The CDR3 extends over 15 amino acids. Germline V gene data show CDR1 as DFQATT and CDR2 as SNEGSKA (reference sequence). The CDR3 region has the DNA TGCAGTGCTAGAGATGGTCACAGGGGGCGAGAGACCCAGTACTTC. This sequence encodes CSARDGHRGRETQYF.

This clonotype was recorded a few times. The J gene is TRBJ2-1, the V gene TRBV5-4, with 8 nucleotides matching TRBD1. The ends lost 0 bases at V and 10 bases at J; junction bases unmatched: 15. This CDR3 has 17 residues. Looked up from germline, CDR1 is SGHNT and CDR2 is YYREEE (reference sequence). The CDR3: CASSLGDRLGPFVEQFF. The CDR3 nucleotides are TGTGCCAGCAGCTTGGGGGACAGGCTCGGTCCCTTTGTGGAGCAGTTCTTC.

This clonotype has only a few counts. The V and J genes are TRBV4-3 and TRBJ2-7, with 8 positions matching TRBD2. Trimming took 3 bases from V and 0 from J; bases not matched to a gene: 7. The CDR3 consists of 16 residues. CDR1 and CDR2 from the germline V gene are LGHNA and YSLEER. The CDR3 nucleotides are TGCGCCAGCAGCCAGGAACTAGCGGACCCCTCCTACGAGCAGTACTTC. Residues: CASSQELADPSYEQYF.

A few counts support this clonotype. The chain uses TRBV6-5 and TRBJ1-6; 12 positions match TRBD1. This CDR3 has 15 residues. V was pared by 4 bases and J by 8 bases, with 3 bases of the junction left unmatched. Germline V gene sequence: CDR1 MNHEY, CDR2 SVGAGI. The DNA of the CDR3 is TGTGCCAGCAGTTGGGACAGGGGGCTGGATTCACCCCTCCACTTT. Translating gives CASSWDRGLDSPLHF.

This clonotype turned up a few times. The chain combines TRBV3-1 with TRBJ1-4, with TRBD1 matching 9 bases. Per the germline V gene, CDR1 is LGHDT and CDR2 is YNNKEL (reference sequence). V was pared by 5 bases and J by 6 bases, with 7 bases of the junction left unmatched. The CDR3 runs to 15 residues. The DNA of the CDR3 is TGTGCCAGCAGCTCTACCGGGGACAGGGATGAAAAACTGTTTTTT. Translation gives CASSSTGDRDEKLFF.

This clonotype occurred a few times. The chain has TRBV29-1 and TRBJ2-1; D could derive from TRBD1 or TRBD2 (5 bases each). The J call is in doubt because the DNA end fits TRBJ2-5 better. Germline loops: CDR1 SQVTM, CDR2 ANQGSEA. The CDR3 loop spans 12 amino acids. CDR3 nucleotides: TGCAGCCTAATCGGGACGGCGGAGGCCCAGTACTTC. Residues: CSLIGTAEAQYF.

This chain uses TRBV29-1 with TRBJ1-4, with 10 bases that match TRBD1. V shed 3 bases and J 8 bases; nucleotides not matched to a gene: 6. Germline values: CDR1 SQVTM, CDR2 ANQGSEA. The CDR3 has 14 residues. In DNA, the CDR3 is TGCAGCGTTGACGCCGGGACAGGGGTCGAAAAACTGTTTTTT. Residues: CSVDAGTGVEKLFF.

The chain recombines TRBV2 with TRBJ2-7; 10 bases are a match to TRBD2. The CDR3 extends over 13 amino acids. V shed 9 bases and J 7 bases; nucleotides not matched to a gene: 9. The V gene's germline CDR1 is SNHLY and CDR2 FYNNEI. CDR3 DNA sequence: TGTGCCAGGAGGACTAGCGGCGTAGTAGAGCAGTACTTC. Its protein is CARRTSGVVEQYF.

This clonotype was counted between two and nine times. The chain employs TRBV6-1 and TRBJ2-5; the D is unclear. Germline V gene lookup returns CDR1 MNHNS and CDR2 SASEGT. V gave up 3 bases and J gave up 1 base, with 9 bases separating them. The CDR3 is made up of 14 amino acids. The CDR3 region is CASSDSRSQETQYF. Written as DNA, the CDR3 is TGTGCCAGCAGTGACTCCAGGAGCCAAGAGACCCAGTACTTC.